This TCR beta chain was retrieved from a study of vaccination effects on CD4 cells after COVID-19. General study results and limits: Clonal contraction was marked in infection- and vaccine-induced clones late after vaccination.

With respect to this clone: What it binds is not known.

CDR3 length equals 12 residues. V shed 10 bases and J 8 bases; nucleotides not matched to a gene: 10. The germline V gene has CDR1 MNHNY and CDR2 SVGAGI (reference sequence). Sequencing followed a ViraFEST assay step that expanded antigen-specific CD4+ T cells with viral peptide pools. Following a roughly eleven-day culture, CD4+ T cells were purified. Sometime from March through December 2020, the person acquired a SARS-CoV-2 infection that PCR confirmed. Participants were vaccinated with two doses of either the BNT162b2 or mRNA-1273 vaccine. Half the medium was replaced with IL-2 medium on days 3 and 7. Sequencing was performed with immunoSEQ multiplex PCR; in TCRdb, only in-frame clones are kept and a portion is missing. The top ten clones hold about 20% of a sample with around 15,000 clones, over 65% of them seen once.

The source of this sequence is a human donor who had a prior SARS-CoV-2 infection. This sample comprised CD4+ T cells from PBMCs cultured with SARS-CoV-2 spike peptides, obtained after COVID-19 vaccination. The rearrangement uses TRBV6-6 and TRBJ1-2; 7 nucleotides align to TRBD1. The DNA for the CDR3 is TGTGCCATCAGAGGGGGCCAGGGCGGCTACACCTTC. Amino acids: CAIRGGQGGYTF.